A single sample is the source of the 18 T cell receptor beta chains below, sequenced in a study of low-dose radiotherapy and immunotherapy resistance in tumors. cDNA synthesis used a TRAV/TRBV-specific primer set for both chains. TCR amplification ran 15 to 20 PCR cycles using constant-region and V-primer adapter primers. TCRdb called the reads again in MiXCR, with one record for every CDR3 protein. The sample has 7,500 to 9,000 distinct CDR3 sequences, 60% to 80% seen once. The source of these receptors is a human donor with advanced metastatic prostate, ovarian, gallbladder or colorectal cancer (not recorded which). This table probably holds off-target reads from a library built for another chain.

This clonotype has a handful of counts. The rearrangement joins TRBV28 to TRBJ2-3; no firm D call. Germline values: CDR1 MDHEN, CDR2 SYDVKM. This CDR3 is 12 amino acids long. The V end lost 1 base, the J end lost 2 bases, and 1 base lay between the germline ends. CDR3 region: CASSLSTDTQYF. CDR3 DNA sequence: TGTGCCAGCAGTTTATCCACAGATACGCAGTATTTT. The whole variable domain, remainder taken from reference TRBV28 and TRBJ2-3, is DVKVTQSSRYLVKRTGEKVFLECVQDMDHENMFWYRQDPGLGLRLIYFSYDVKMKEKGDIPEGYSVSREKKERFSLILESASTNQTSMYLCASSLSTDTQYFGPGTRLTVL.

This chain joins TRBV28 and TRBJ1-6; no reliable D call. V was trimmed by 2 bases and J by 4 bases, leaving 6 bases between them. CDR1 MDHEN and CDR2 SYDVKM come from the germline V gene. The length of the CDR3 is 14 residues. CDR3 sequence reads: CASSLGRYNSPLHF. As DNA, the CDR3 is TGTGCCAGCAGTTTAGGCAGATATAATTCACCCCTCCACTTT.

The chain has TRBV27 and TRBJ2-4; D is perhaps TRBD2 (6 bases). The germline CDR1 and CDR2 sequences are MNHEY and SMNVEV (reference sequence). The CDR3 is 17 residues long. V lost 1 base and J 2 bases, leaving 15 bases between the germline ends. DNA of the CDR3: TGTGCCAGCAGTTTATATCGCCTAGCGTTAACCAAAAACATTCAGTACTTC. This sequence encodes CASSLYRLALTKNIQYF.

The chain links TRBV5-5 to TRBJ1-4; the D gene is possibly TRBD1 (5 bases). CDR1 and CDR2 (germline): SGHKS, YYEKEE (reference sequence). Trimming cost V 2 bases and J 0 bases, with 11 bases left between them. The CDR3 contains 16 residues. The CDR3 sequence: CASSFLQEATNEKLFF. CDR3 coding DNA: TGTGCCAGCAGCTTCTTACAGGAAGCAACTAATGAAAAACTGTTTTTT.

The CDR3 DNA sequence: TGTGCCGCATCACCCGCGCAGCTCGCTAACTATGGCTACACCTTC. Its protein is CAASPAQLANYGYTF. The chain couples TRBV10-3 to TRBJ1-2; D gene uncertain. Germline V gives CDR1 ENHRY, CDR2 SYGVKD. Trimming left V 11 bases short and J 0 bases short, with 19 bases between. This CDR3 is built from 15 residues.

The chain combines TRBV6-5 with TRBJ1-1; D not resolved. V lost 6 bases to trimming and J lost 1 base, with 18 bases between them. The length of the CDR3 is 16 residues. From germline, CDR1 is MNHEY and CDR2 SVGAGI. The CDR3: CASSESRRMRNTEAFF. CDR3 sequence (DNA): TGTGCCAGCAGCGAATCCCGACGGATGAGGAACACTGAAGCTTTCTTT.

This clonotype is deemed large. The rearrangement links TRBV28 to TRBJ2-7; D is tentatively TRBD1 or TRBD2 (7 bases each). Germline CDR1 is MDHEN and CDR2 is SYDVKM. Trimming left V 6 bases short and J 0 bases short, with 18 bases between. CDR3 length equals 16 residues. The CDR3 coding sequence is TGTGCCAGCAGAACCAGGGGGGGAGCTAGCTCCTACGAGCAGTACTTC. Its translation is CASRTRGGASSYEQYF.

The genes are TRBV28 and TRBJ2-3, with 10 bases that match TRBD2. This CDR3 has 15 residues. Germline V lookup: CDR1 MDHEN, CDR2 SYDVKM. Losses at the gene ends were 8 bases for V and 2 bases for J; bases not matched to a gene: 7. CDR3 loop: CASGGLAGVTDTQYF. As DNA, the CDR3 is TGTGCCAGCGGGGGGCTAGCGGGGGTCACAGATACGCAGTATTTT.

The CDR3 sequence is CASSYGLDGKDEAFF. Here the CDR3 DNA reads TGTGCCAGCAGTTACGGTCTGGACGGGAAAGATGAAGCTTTCTTT. The gene calls are TRBV6-2 or TRBV6-3 and TRBJ1-1; D remains ambiguous. Trimming removed 2 bases at V and 7 bases at J, with 17 bases between. Germline V gene lookup returns CDR1 MNHEY and CDR2 SVGEGT. The CDR3 covers 15 residues.

This clonotype was seen a few times. V usage is TRBV11-3 and J usage is TRBJ2-3; the D is unclear. V lost 3 bases, J lost 1 base, and 8 bases lay in between. From germline, CDR1 is SGHNT and CDR2 YENEEA. This CDR3 has 14 amino acids. The CDR3 DNA reads TGTGCCAGCAGCTTCAACCCGGGCACAGATACGCAGTATTTT. Translating gives CASSFNPGTDTQYF.

The CDR3 coding sequence is TGCAGCGCGGGGGGCGGCAATCAGCCCCAGCATTTT. This encodes CSAGGGNQPQHF. The chain recombines TRBV29-1 with TRBJ1-5; possible D gene TRBD1, 6 bases. Per germline, CDR1 SQVTM and CDR2 ANQGSEA. The V end was cut by 7 bases, the J end by 2 bases, with 9 bases between. This CDR3 comprises 12 residues.

This clonotype was detected a few times. The CDR3 DNA sequence: TGCGCCAGCAGCTTGGCCGGCCCAGCGAACACCGGGGAGCTGTTTTTT. It translates to CASSLAGPANTGELFF. The V call is TRBV5-1, the J call TRBJ2-2; no firm D call. The CDR3 loop spans 16 amino acids. Germline V CDR1 and CDR2: SGHRS, YFSETQ. The V end was cut by 0 bases, the J end by 0 bases, with 9 bases between. Looking up the rest from reference TRBV5-1 and TRBJ2-2 gives the full variable domain: KAGVTQTPRYLIKTRGQQVTLSCSPISGHRSVSWYQQTPGQGLQFLFEYFSETQRNKGNFPGRFSGRQFSNSRSEMNVSTLELGDSALYLCASSLAGPANTGELFFGEGSRLTVL.

The sample holds one count of this clonotype. V usage is TRBV6-5 and J usage is TRBJ2-3; 10 bases agree with TRBD2. The CDR3 has 16 amino acids. J lost 1 base, V lost 4 bases, and 5 bases had no gene match. The V gene's germline CDR1 is MNHEY and CDR2 SVGAGI. CDR3 loop: CASSFSGGPRTDTQYF. The CDR3 coding sequence is TGTGCCAGCAGTTTTAGCGGGGGGCCTCGCACAGATACGCAGTATTTT.

This clonotype was found a few times. V and J are TRBV7-2 and TRBJ2-7; 11 positions agree with TRBD1. Germline CDR1 reads SGHTA; CDR2 reads FQGNSA. The CDR3 covers 15 residues. V trimming: 1 base; J trimming: 7 bases; junction bases outside the gene matches: 6. This CDR3 is CASSLGDRGSNEQYF. In DNA, the CDR3 is TGTGCCAGCAGCTTAGGGGACAGGGGGTCTAATGAGCAGTACTTC.

The chain employs TRBV7-2 and TRBJ2-7, with 10 bases fitting TRBD2. Trimming cost V 9 bases and J 6 bases; bases outside gene matches: 14. The CDR3 sequence is 15 residues long. Germline V lookup: CDR1 SGHTA, CDR2 FQGNSA. CDR3 DNA sequence: TGTGCCAGTGGGGGGGCTAGCGGGGGCCTACGCGAGCAGTACTTC. Protein sequence: CASGGASGGLREQYF.

The chain uses TRBV5-1 and TRBJ2-7; a weak D match, TRBD1 (6 bases). The V and J ends lost 4 bases and 5 bases respectively, with 22 bases between them. CDR1 is SGHRS, CDR2 YFSETQ, per germline. The CDR3 is 16 amino acids. CDR3 nucleotide sequence: TGCGCCAGCAGCCCCCGATCTGGGGGCGGTGGAGACGAGCAGTACTTC. Translating it yields CASSPRSGGGGDEQYF.

The V and J genes are TRBV3-1 and TRBJ2-7; no clear D. Deletions cut 3 bases from V and 3 bases from J, with 6 bases between. The CDR3 spans 12 residues. Germline loops: CDR1 LGHDT, CDR2 YNNKEL (reference sequence). The CDR3: CASSQIYYEQYF. DNA for the CDR3: TGTGCCAGCAGCCAGATATACTACGAGCAGTACTTC.

J is TRBJ2-5 and V is TRBV20-1; tentatively, D is TRBD2 (6 bases). Trimming removed 3 bases at V and 4 bases at J, with 18 bases between. Germline V gene data show CDR1 as DFQATT and CDR2 as SNEGSKA (reference sequence). The CDR3 covers 15 residues. CDR3: CSARGAPGAGETQYF. Written as DNA, the CDR3 is TGCAGTGCTAGGGGAGCTCCGGGAGCCGGAGAGACCCAGTACTTC.